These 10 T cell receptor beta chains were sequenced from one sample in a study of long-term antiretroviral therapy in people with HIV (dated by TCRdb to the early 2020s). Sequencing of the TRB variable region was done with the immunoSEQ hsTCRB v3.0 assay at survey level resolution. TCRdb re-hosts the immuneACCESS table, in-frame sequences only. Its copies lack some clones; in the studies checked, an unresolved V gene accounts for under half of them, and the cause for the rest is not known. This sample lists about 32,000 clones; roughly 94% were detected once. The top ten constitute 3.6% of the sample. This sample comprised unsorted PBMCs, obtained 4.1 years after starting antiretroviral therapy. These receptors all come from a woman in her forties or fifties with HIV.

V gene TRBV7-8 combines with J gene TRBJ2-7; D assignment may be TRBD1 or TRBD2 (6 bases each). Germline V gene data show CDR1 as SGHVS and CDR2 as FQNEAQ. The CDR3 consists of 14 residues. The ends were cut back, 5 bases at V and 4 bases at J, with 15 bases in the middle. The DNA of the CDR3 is TGTGCCAGCAGCCTCCGGGGGCGCATATACGAGCAGTACTTC. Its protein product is CASSLRGRIYEQYF.

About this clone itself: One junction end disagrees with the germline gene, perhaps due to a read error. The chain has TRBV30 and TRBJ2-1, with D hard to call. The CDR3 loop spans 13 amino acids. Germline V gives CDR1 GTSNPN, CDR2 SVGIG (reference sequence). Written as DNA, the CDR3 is TGTGCCTGGAGTTCCGATCACTACACTGAGCAGTTCTTC. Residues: CAWSSDHYTEQFF.

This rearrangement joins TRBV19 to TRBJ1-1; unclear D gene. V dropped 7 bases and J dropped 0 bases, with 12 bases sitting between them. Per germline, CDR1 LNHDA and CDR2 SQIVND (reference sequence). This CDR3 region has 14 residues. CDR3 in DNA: TGTGCCAGTACCACACCCGGGTTGAACACTGAAGCTTTCTTT. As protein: CASTTPGLNTEAFF.

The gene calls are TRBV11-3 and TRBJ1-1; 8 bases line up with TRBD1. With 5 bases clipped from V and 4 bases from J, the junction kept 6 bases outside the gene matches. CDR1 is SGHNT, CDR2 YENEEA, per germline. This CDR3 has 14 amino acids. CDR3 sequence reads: CASSLGQGGTEAFF. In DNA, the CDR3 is TGTGCCAGCAGCCTCGGACAGGGTGGCACTGAAGCTTTCTTT.

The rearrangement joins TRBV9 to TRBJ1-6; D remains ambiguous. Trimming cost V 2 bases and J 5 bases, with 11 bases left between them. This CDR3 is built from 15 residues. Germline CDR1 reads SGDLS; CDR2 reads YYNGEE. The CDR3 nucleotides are TGTGCCAGCAGCGTTATGCCGGGCGATAATTCACCCCTCCACTTT. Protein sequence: CASSVMPGDNSPLHF.

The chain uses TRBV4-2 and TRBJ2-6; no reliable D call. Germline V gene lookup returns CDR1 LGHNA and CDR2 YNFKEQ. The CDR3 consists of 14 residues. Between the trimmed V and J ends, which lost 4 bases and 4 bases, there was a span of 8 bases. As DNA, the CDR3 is TGTGCCAGCAGCCCCTCGGCCGGGGCCAACGTCCTGACTTTC. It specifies CASSPSAGANVLTF.

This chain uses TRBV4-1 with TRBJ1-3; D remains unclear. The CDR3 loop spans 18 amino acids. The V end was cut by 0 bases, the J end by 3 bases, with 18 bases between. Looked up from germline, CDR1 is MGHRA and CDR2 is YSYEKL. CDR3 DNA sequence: TGCGCCAGCAGCCAAGATTGGCCGTTGGGTCTCCGTGGAAACACCATATATTTT. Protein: CASSQDWPLGLRGNTIYF.

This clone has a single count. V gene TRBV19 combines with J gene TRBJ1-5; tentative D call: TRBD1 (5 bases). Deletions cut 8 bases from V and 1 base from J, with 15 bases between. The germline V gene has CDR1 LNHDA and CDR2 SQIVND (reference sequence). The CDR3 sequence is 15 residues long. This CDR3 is CASDPGFRSNQPQHF. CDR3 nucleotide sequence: TGTGCCAGTGACCCAGGGTTTCGAAGCAATCAGCCCCAGCATTTT.

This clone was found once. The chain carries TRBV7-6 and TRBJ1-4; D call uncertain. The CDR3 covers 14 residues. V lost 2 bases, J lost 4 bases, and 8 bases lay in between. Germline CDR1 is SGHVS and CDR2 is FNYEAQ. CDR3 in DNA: TGTGCCAGCAGCTTATCCAGAAGTAATGAAAAACTGTTTTTT. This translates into CASSLSRSNEKLFF.

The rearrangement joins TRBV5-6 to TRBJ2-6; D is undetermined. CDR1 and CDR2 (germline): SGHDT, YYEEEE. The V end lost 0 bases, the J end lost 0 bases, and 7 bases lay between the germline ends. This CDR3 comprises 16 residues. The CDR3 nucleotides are TGTGCCAGCAGCTTGGAAAGGCACTCTGGGGCCAACGTCCTGACTTTC. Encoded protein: CASSLERHSGANVLTF. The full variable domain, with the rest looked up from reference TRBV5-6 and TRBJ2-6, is DAGVTQSPTHLIKTRGQQVTLRCSPKSGHDTVSWYQQALGQGPQFIFQYYEEEERQRGNFPDRFSGHQFPNYSSELNVNALLLGDSALYLCASSLERHSGANVLTFGAGSRLTVL.